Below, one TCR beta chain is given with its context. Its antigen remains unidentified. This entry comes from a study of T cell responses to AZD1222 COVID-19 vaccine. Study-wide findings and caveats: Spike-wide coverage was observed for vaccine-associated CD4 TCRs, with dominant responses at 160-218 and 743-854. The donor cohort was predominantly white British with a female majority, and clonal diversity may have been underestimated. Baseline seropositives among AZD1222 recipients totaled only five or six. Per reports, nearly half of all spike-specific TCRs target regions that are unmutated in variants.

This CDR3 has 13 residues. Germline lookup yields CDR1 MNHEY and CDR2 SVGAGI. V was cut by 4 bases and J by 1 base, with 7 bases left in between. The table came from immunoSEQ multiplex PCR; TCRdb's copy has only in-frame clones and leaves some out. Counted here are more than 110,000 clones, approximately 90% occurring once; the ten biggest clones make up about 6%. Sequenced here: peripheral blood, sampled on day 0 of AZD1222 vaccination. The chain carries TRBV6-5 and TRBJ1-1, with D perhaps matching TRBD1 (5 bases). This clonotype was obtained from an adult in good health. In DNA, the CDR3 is TGTGCCAGCAGTTGGGGCAGGAACACTGAAGCTTTCTTT. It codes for CASSWGRNTEAFF.